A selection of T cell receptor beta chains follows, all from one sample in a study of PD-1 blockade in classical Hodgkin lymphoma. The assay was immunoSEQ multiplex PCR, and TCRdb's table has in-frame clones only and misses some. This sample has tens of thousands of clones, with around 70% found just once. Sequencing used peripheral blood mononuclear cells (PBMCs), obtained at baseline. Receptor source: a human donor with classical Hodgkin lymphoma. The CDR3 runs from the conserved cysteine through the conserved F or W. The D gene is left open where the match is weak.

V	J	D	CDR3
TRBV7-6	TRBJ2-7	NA	CASSPPPRQAYYEQYF
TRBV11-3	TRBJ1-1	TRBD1	CASSTRDRGATEAFF
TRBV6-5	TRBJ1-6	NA	CASSFLTDSPLHF
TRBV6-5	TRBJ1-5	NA	CASRLASRSNQPQHF
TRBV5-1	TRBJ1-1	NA	CASKGHGGNTEAFF
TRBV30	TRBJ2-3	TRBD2	CAWSVGASGSDTQYF
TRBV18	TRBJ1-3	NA	CASAPGRQSGNTIYF
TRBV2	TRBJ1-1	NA	CASKPLGGLSTEAFF
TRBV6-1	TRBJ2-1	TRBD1	CASNQGQGYNEQFF
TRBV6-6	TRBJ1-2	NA	CASSRNRQEANYGYTF
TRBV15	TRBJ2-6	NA	CATSRGRGEANVLTF
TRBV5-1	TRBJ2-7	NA	CASSFGTEQYF
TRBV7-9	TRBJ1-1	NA	CASSLGSYLFTEAFF
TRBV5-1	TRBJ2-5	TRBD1	CASSLGTGTGETQYF
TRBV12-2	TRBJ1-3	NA	CASRLEGRGNTIYF
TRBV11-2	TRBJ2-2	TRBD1	CASSSQGATGELFF
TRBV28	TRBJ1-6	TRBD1	CASSSPPGQGRDSPLHF
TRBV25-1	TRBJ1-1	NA	CASSGVSLGGTEAFF
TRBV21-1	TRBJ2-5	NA	CASSKEERGTPQETQYF
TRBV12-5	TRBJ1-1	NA	CASGLVGTDTEAFF
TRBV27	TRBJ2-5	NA	CASSPWGRETQYF
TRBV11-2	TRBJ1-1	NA	CASNQDGGNTEAFF
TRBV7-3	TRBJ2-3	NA	CASSLGSQGDTQYF
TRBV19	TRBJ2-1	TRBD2	CASSMGARLAGPSNEQFF
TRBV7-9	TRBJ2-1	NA	CASSPLSRDEQFF
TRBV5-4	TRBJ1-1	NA	CASSLEGGDTEAFF
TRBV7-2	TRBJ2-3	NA	CASTPFWAADTQYF
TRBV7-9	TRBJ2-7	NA	CASSPGTSYEQYF
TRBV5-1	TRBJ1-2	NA	CASSSGGLYGYTF
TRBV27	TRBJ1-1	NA	CASTAAGRTEAFF
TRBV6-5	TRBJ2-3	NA	CASSTTLLQDTQYF
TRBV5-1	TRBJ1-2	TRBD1	CASSSTTLTGSYGYTF
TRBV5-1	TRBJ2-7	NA	CASSPDTTSYEQYF
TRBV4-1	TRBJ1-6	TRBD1	CASSPQTGLSPLHF
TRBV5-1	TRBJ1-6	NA	CASSLEVAGNSPLHF
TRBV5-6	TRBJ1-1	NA	CASSLGRATEAFF
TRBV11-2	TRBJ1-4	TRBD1	CASKGQGDEKLFF
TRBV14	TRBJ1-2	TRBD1	CASRSWTGGGQHYGYTF
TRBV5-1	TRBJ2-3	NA	CASSLALGTDTQYF
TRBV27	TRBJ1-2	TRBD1	CASTPRGRGNYGYTF
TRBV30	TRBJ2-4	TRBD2	CAWRFGTSGTKNIQYF
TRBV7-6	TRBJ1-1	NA	CASTTSGLGDTEAFF
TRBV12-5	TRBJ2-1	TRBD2	CASGLGGTSQDDEQFF
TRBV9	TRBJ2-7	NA	CASSVDAETYEQYF
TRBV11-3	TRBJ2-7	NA	CASSENQRGEQYF
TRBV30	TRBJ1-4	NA	CAWTLEDSEKLFF
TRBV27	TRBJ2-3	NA	CASNFKPVLPTDTQYF
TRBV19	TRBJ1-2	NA	CASSGSELYGYTF
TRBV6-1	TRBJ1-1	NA	CASRVVGNTEAFF
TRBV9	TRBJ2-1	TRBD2	CASSVDGTTIFDEQFF
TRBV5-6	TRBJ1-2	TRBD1	CASSPGTGGYGYTF
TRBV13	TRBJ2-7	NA	CASSLGPEGYEQYF
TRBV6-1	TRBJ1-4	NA	CAVGAANEKLFF
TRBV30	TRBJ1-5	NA	CAWSVGGSQPQHF
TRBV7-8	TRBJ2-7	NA	CASRSAGQNSYEQYF
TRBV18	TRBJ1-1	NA	CASSIREGTEAFF
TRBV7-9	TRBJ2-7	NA	CASSLGTYEQYF